These 13 T cell receptor beta chains share one sample of origin, sequenced in a study of cytomegalovirus exposure and HLA in healthy donors. With 60 Vbeta and 13 Jbeta primers, the PCR was carried out. The protocol was immunoSEQ multiplex PCR, while the TCRdb copy is restricted to in-frame clones and leaves out a portion. The repertoire has under 200,000 clones, 79% of them found once; the top ten carry 0.65% to 0.75%. Sequencing input: PBMCs. The receptors were gathered from a woman aged 40 to 50 in good health and CMV-seronegative.

In its sample, this clone was seen once. This chain connects TRBV19 to TRBJ2-1; tentatively, D is TRBD2 (5 bases). Germline V gene data show CDR1 as LNHDA and CDR2 as SQIVND (reference sequence). The CDR3 runs to 14 residues. The V end lost 0 bases, the J end lost 9 bases, and 12 bases lay between the germline ends. CDR3 region: CASSIEALGSEQFF. The CDR3 bases are TGTGCCAGTAGTATAGAAGCTTTGGGGAGTGAGCAGTTCTTC.

The chain has TRBV7-9 and TRBJ2-7, with 10 nucleotides matching TRBD2. The length of the CDR3 is 17 residues. Germline CDR1 and CDR2: SEHNR and FQNEAQ (reference sequence). The junction had 14 bases not matched to a gene; V was cut back by 5 bases and J by 4 bases. For the CDR3, the DNA is TGTGCCAGCAGCCAGGCGAGTGCTAGCGGGAGAAGGTACGAGCAGTACTTC. Amino acid sequence: CASSQASASGRRYEQYF.

This clone showed up just a few times. The chain uses TRBV29-1 and TRBJ1-3; D perhaps matches TRBD1 (5 bases). Germline values: CDR1 SQVTM, CDR2 ANQGSEA. CDR3 length: 12 residues. V was shortened by 7 bases and J by 4 bases, with 11 bases between the two germline ends. This CDR3 reads CSATGTGNTIYF. For the CDR3, the DNA is TGCAGCGCTACAGGTACAGGAAACACCATATATTTT.

The chain employs TRBV9 and TRBJ2-6; the match to TRBD1 covers 7 bases. CDR3 length: 18 amino acids. V lost 2 bases to trimming and J lost 0 bases; unmatched junction nucleotides: 8. Germline V gene sequence: CDR1 SGDLS, CDR2 YYNGEE. CDR3 amino acids: CASSVRGQVSSGANVLTF. CDR3 sequence (DNA): TGTGCCAGCAGCGTTCGAGGACAGGTGAGCTCTGGGGCCAACGTCCTGACTTTC. The whole variable domain, remainder taken from reference TRBV9 and TRBJ2-6, is DSGVTQTPKHLITATGQRVTLRCSPRSGDLSVYWYQQSLDQGLQFLIQYYNGEERAKGNILERFSAQQFPDLHSELNLSSLELGDSALYFCASSVRGQVSSGANVLTFGAGSRLTVL.

The CDR3 nucleotides read TGTGCCAGCAGTTACAGTCCAGGGAGGCAAATCGCTGAAGCTTTCTTT. Translating it yields CASSYSPGRQIAEAFF. The gene calls are TRBV6-5 and TRBJ1-1, with D tentatively TRBD1 (5 bases). The CDR3 consists of 16 residues. The germline V gene has CDR1 MNHEY and CDR2 SVGAGI. V shed 2 bases and J shed 6 bases, with 19 bases lying between them.

J is TRBJ2-7 and V is TRBV28; no firm D call. CDR1 MDHEN and CDR2 SYDVKM come from the germline V gene. The CDR3 is 12 amino acids. V was cut by 8 bases and J by 11 bases, with 19 bases left in between. The CDR3 nucleotides read TGTGCCAGCTCCCCCGACCCCTACCTAGAGTACTTC. Its protein is CASSPDPYLEYF.

The chain links TRBV28 to TRBJ2-7; the D gene is possibly TRBD2 (5 bases). The CDR3 covers 16 residues. CDR1 is MDHEN, CDR2 SYDVKM, per germline. The germline V and J ends were trimmed by 5 bases and 0 bases, with 17 bases remaining between them. CDR3 bases: TGTGCCAGCAGTATTCGCGCGGGCCTGTTCTCCTACGAGCAGTACTTC. Encoded protein: CASSIRAGLFSYEQYF.

The count of this clone is one. This chain uses TRBV7-2 with TRBJ2-3; D uncertain. V was clipped by 2 bases and J by 0 bases, with 9 bases between them. The CDR3 runs to 15 residues. CDR1 and CDR2 from the germline V gene are SGHTA and FQGNSA. Written as DNA, the CDR3 is TGTGCCAGCAGCTTAAGCGCGGCCAGCACAGATACGCAGTATTTT. Protein: CASSLSAASTDTQYF. The variable domain in full, with the rest retrieved from reference TRBV7-2 and TRBJ2-3, is GAGVSQSPSNKVTEKGKDVELRCDPISGHTALYWYRQSLGQGLEFLIYFQGNSAPDKSGLPSDRFSAERTGGSVSTLTIQRTQQEDSAVYLCASSLSAASTDTQYFGPGTRLTVL.

The V and J genes are TRBV28 and TRBJ2-7; no clear D gene. V dropped 1 base and J dropped 3 bases, with 10 bases sitting between them. The CDR3 is 14 residues long. Germline CDR1 and CDR2: MDHEN and SYDVKM. This CDR3 reads CASSLSQAGYEQYF. In DNA form, the CDR3 reads TGTGCCAGCAGTTTATCTCAGGCCGGCTACGAGCAGTACTTC. Full variable domain (rest looked up from reference TRBV28 and TRBJ2-7): DVKVTQSSRYLVKRTGEKVFLECVQDMDHENMFWYRQDPGLGLRLIYFSYDVKMKEKGDIPEGYSVSREKKERFSLILESASTNQTSMYLCASSLSQAGYEQYFGPGTRLTVT.

This clone showed up just a few times. The V gene is TRBV6-6, the J gene TRBJ2-1, with D perhaps TRBD2 (5 bases). Germline CDR1 MNHNY, CDR2 SVGAGI (reference sequence). Between the trimmed V and J ends, which lost 2 bases and 2 bases, there was a span of 7 bases. The CDR3 runs to 14 residues. The CDR3 region has the DNA TGTGCCAGCAGTTACAGGGAGACCTACAATGAGCAGTTCTTC. Protein: CASSYRETYNEQFF.

This clone appeared once. This rearrangement joins TRBV19 to TRBJ2-3, with TRBD2 identical over 8 bases. Germline-derived CDR1 and CDR2 are LNHDA and SQIVND (reference sequence). The CDR3 covers 15 residues. Trimming cost V 5 bases and J 3 bases; bases outside gene matches: 7. CDR3 in amino acids: CASSVTSAGTDTQYF. CDR3 DNA: TGTGCCAGTAGTGTGACTAGCGCGGGGACAGATACGCAGTATTTT.

This rearrangement joins TRBV9 to TRBJ1-2, with TRBD1 as a possible D gene (5 bases). The CDR3 consists of 16 residues. Germline CDR1 reads SGDLS; CDR2 reads YYNGEE. V dropped 3 bases and J dropped 4 bases, with 19 bases sitting between them. The CDR3 sequence: CASSDPTGGRAYGYTF. CDR3 DNA: TGTGCCAGCAGCGACCCAACAGGAGGGAGGGCCTATGGCTACACCTTC.

This clone was counted a single time. The chain combines TRBV6-1 with TRBJ2-3, with D possibly being TRBD2 (5 bases). V was cut by 3 bases and J by 9 bases, with 10 bases left in between. There are 12 residues in the CDR3. From germline, CDR1 is MNHNS and CDR2 SASEGT. Here the CDR3 DNA reads TGTGCCAGCAGTGACATGGAGCGGACGCAGTATTTT. Protein: CASSDMERTQYF.